These 27 T cell receptor beta chains were sequenced from one sample in a study of a mutant IDH1 vaccine in newly diagnosed glioma. Assay: immunoSEQ multiplex PCR; the TCRdb copy retains only in-frame clones and omits some. The sample lists 110,000 or so clones; roughly 88% were seen once. Described time point: week 11, during vaccination. Every vaccination contained 300 ug of the mutant IDH1 20-mer peptide and was paired with topical imiquimod. Their antigen targets remain unknown. Specimen: PBMCs, collected from a glioma patient whose treatment included an IDH1 peptide vaccine. These receptors were taken from a woman aged 45 to 65 with glioma.

The CDR3 protein is CASSPSPLAVTRTGELFF. CDR3 bases: TGCGCCAGCAGCCCGAGCCCGTTAGCGGTGACACGCACCGGGGAGCTGTTTTTT. The genes are TRBV4-1 and TRBJ2-2; D might be TRBD2 (6 bases). The CDR3 is made up of 18 amino acids. Trimming removed 4 bases from V and 4 bases from J, with 22 bases in between. CDR1 MGHRA and CDR2 YSYEKL come from the germline V gene.

With respect to this clone: The junction differs from germline at one of its ends, possibly a read error. This chain joins TRBV29-1 and TRBJ2-7; perhaps TRBD1 as D (6 bases). Germline V gene sequence: CDR1 SQVTM, CDR2 ANQGSEA. The CDR3 consists of 13 residues. The CDR3 bases are TGCAGCATTGACCAGGGGTCCTCCTACGAGCAGTACTTC. Protein: CSIDQGSSYEQYF.

This clone appeared a single time. V gene TRBV6-5 combines with J gene TRBJ1-3; D uncertain. The CDR3 runs 16 residues. Germline V CDR1 and CDR2: MNHEY, SVGAGI. V dropped 2 bases and J dropped 1 base, with 12 bases sitting between them. The CDR3 spells CASSYAPGVSGNTIYF. CDR3 nucleotides: TGTGCCAGCAGTTACGCCCCCGGCGTATCTGGAAACACCATATATTTT.

The chain has TRBV5-1 and TRBJ2-5; 7 nucleotides align to TRBD1. The CDR3 is 14 amino acids. With V trimmed by 4 bases and J by 1 base, 4 bases remained unmatched. Germline values: CDR1 SGHRS, CDR2 YFSETQ. CDR3 sequence (DNA): TGCGCCAGCAGCCTGACAGGGCGCCAAGAGACCCAGTACTTC. Protein: CASSLTGRQETQYF.

The chain couples TRBV19 to TRBJ2-1; 9 positions agree with TRBD2. There are 19 residues in the CDR3. Germline CDR1 LNHDA, CDR2 SQIVND (reference sequence). The V gene end was trimmed by 1 base and the J gene end by 0 bases; junction bases not matched to a gene: 10. CDR3 DNA sequence: TGTGCCAGTAGTATAGTAGGGCTAGCGGGGAGGAGCTCCTACAATGAGCAGTTCTTC. The encoded protein is CASSIVGLAGRSSYNEQFF. Drawing the rest from reference TRBV19 and TRBJ2-1, the complete variable domain is DGGITQSPKYLFRKEGQNVTLSCEQNLNHDAMYWYRQDPGQGLRLIYYSQIVNDFQKGDIAEGYSVSREKKESFPLTVTSAQKNPTAFYLCASSIVGLAGRSSYNEQFFGPGTRLTVL.

This rearrangement joins TRBV19 to TRBJ2-7; D may be TRBD1 or TRBD2 (7 bases each). The CDR3 contains 15 residues. With 5 bases removed from V and 3 bases from J, the gap between germline ends came to 17 bases. Germline-derived CDR1 and CDR2 are LNHDA and SQIVND (reference sequence). In nucleotides, the CDR3 is TGTGCCAGTAGTGCCGGGACAGCGGGGATCTACGAGCAGTACTTC. Protein: CASSAGTAGIYEQYF.

The chain uses TRBV6-5 and TRBJ1-2, with a tentative D call TRBD1 (6 bases). Trimming left V 6 bases short and J 2 bases short, with 10 bases between. Germline V gene lookup returns CDR1 MNHEY and CDR2 SVGAGI. This CDR3 is built from 13 residues. CDR3 bases: TGTGCCAGCAGGTTGGGACAAAACTATGGCTACACCTTC. Its translation: CASRLGQNYGYTF.

V and J are TRBV7-8 and TRBJ2-1; the match to TRBD1 covers 7 bases. The J segment lost 2 bases and the V segment lost 5 bases, leaving 6 bases of the junction unmatched. The length of the CDR3 is 15 residues. CDR1 and CDR2 (germline): SGHVS, FQNEAQ. The CDR3 reads CASSLRGLAYNEQFF. CDR3 nucleotide sequence: TGTGCCAGCAGCCTAAGGGGGCTAGCCTACAATGAGCAGTTCTTC.

This clone has only one observation. The CDR3 reads CASSVGGLSTEAFF. As DNA, the CDR3 is TGTGCCAGCAGCGTAGGAGGGTTGAGCACTGAAGCTTTCTTT. The chain couples TRBV9 to TRBJ1-1; D remains unclear. CDR3 length: 14 residues. Germline CDR1 SGDLS, CDR2 YYNGEE. V was shortened by 0 bases and J by 4 bases, with 10 bases between the two germline ends.

This chain links TRBV15 with TRBJ2-7; D is perhaps TRBD2 (5 bases). Germline V gives CDR1 LNHNV, CDR2 YYDKDF (reference sequence). Trimming pared 1 base from V and 0 bases from J, leaving 10 bases between. This CDR3 is built from 15 residues. The CDR3 protein is CATSRAGVFSYEQYF. DNA for the CDR3: TGTGCCACCAGCAGAGCCGGGGTATTCTCCTACGAGCAGTACTTC.

This clone was counted between two and nine times. The V and J genes are TRBV5-1 and TRBJ1-3; D not certain. Germline CDR1 reads SGHRS; CDR2 reads YFSETQ. This CDR3 spans 13 amino acids. The V end was cut by 2 bases, the J end by 4 bases, with 7 bases between. The CDR3 nucleotides are TGCGCCAGCAGCTTCGGCGGAGGAAACACCATATATTTT. It yields the protein CASSFGGGNTIYF.

This chain joins TRBV7-8 and TRBJ2-3; no clear D. Trimming took off 7 bases at V and 2 bases at J, with 13 bases between the two ends. Germline assignment: CDR1 SGHVS and CDR2 FQNEAQ. The CDR3 contains 14 residues. The chain's CDR3 is CASNPTYSTDTQYF. The CDR3 nucleotides are TGTGCCAGCAACCCGACTTACTCCACAGATACGCAGTATTTT.

The genes are TRBV4-1 and TRBJ1-4; no definite D call. The CDR3 loop spans 17 amino acids. V dropped 1 base and J dropped 7 bases, with 19 bases sitting between them. Germline lookup yields CDR1 MGHRA and CDR2 YSYEKL. The DNA of the CDR3 is TGCGCCAGCAGCCAAGTGGGCCGCCAGTCCGGGAGTGAAAAACTGTTTTTT. The encoded protein is CASSQVGRQSGSEKLFF.

The CDR3 nucleotides are TGTGCCAGCAGTCCGCAGGGGTTTTCTGGGGCCAACGTCCTGACTTTC. It is translated as CASSPQGFSGANVLTF. The chain employs TRBV11-2 and TRBJ2-6; possibly TRBD1 for D (6 bases). The V gene lost 6 bases and the J gene lost 1 base, with 13 bases spanning the gap. This CDR3 is 16 amino acids long. In germline, CDR1 is SGHAT, CDR2 FQNNGV.

The chain has TRBV30 and TRBJ2-3; the D is unclear. The ends were cut back, 0 bases at V and 5 bases at J, with 9 bases in the middle. This CDR3 contains 13 residues. Looked up from germline, CDR1 is GTSNPN and CDR2 is SVGIG (reference sequence). CDR3 sequence: CAWSVPYGDTQYF. CDR3 coding DNA: TGTGCCTGGAGTGTACCCTACGGAGATACGCAGTATTTT.

The chain recombines TRBV9 with TRBJ2-1; 11 bases agree with TRBD2. This CDR3 contains 17 residues. V trimming: 2 bases; J trimming: 7 bases; junction bases outside the gene matches: 11. In germline, CDR1 is SGDLS, CDR2 YYNGEE. The CDR3 DNA reads as TGTGCCAGCAGCGTTCTACCCATGGCTAGCGGGAGGAATGAGCAGTTCTTC. Translating it yields CASSVLPMASGRNEQFF.

The rearrangement uses TRBV6-1 and TRBJ2-3; tentatively, D is TRBD1 or TRBD2 (5 bases each). Germline V gene lookup returns CDR1 MNHNS and CDR2 SASEGT. The CDR3 runs to 12 residues. V was shortened by 8 bases and J by 1 base, with 7 bases between the two germline ends. The CDR3: CASRGGTDTQYF. In nucleotides, the CDR3 is TGTGCCAGCCGGGGCGGCACAGATACGCAGTATTTT.

The chain joins TRBV11-2 to TRBJ2-7, with 8 bases lining up with TRBD1. The CDR3 is 14 amino acids. Germline V lookup: CDR1 SGHAT, CDR2 FQNNGV. J gave up 2 bases and V 3 bases, and 3 bases lay outside the gene matches. The CDR3 loop reads CASSFRQGPYEQYF. The CDR3 coding sequence is TGTGCCAGCAGCTTTCGACAGGGGCCCTACGAGCAGTACTTC.

V gene TRBV7-9 combines with J gene TRBJ1-5; D perhaps matches TRBD1 (6 bases). This CDR3 spans 14 amino acids. Germline CDR1 and CDR2: SEHNR and FQNEAQ (reference sequence). V lost 1 base, J lost 5 bases, and 9 bases lay in between. CDR3 nucleotides: TGTGCCAGCAGCTTAGACCAGGGGCATCAGCCCCAGCATTTT. It codes for CASSLDQGHQPQHF.

V usage is TRBV9 and J usage is TRBJ2-7, with no clear D. The length of the CDR3 is 13 residues. The V end was cut by 0 bases, the J end by 6 bases, with 10 bases between. Germline CDR1 is SGDLS and CDR2 is YYNGEE. The CDR3 sequence is CASSVGAVGEQYF. CDR3 DNA: TGTGCCAGCAGCGTAGGGGCAGTAGGCGAGCAGTACTTC.

This clone was detected only once. The rearrangement links TRBV6-5 to TRBJ2-3, with 10 bases lining up with TRBD2. Per germline, CDR1 MNHEY and CDR2 SVGAGI. There are 14 residues in the CDR3. The V segment lost 2 bases and the J segment 5 bases; nucleotides outside the gene matches: 1. This chain's CDR3 is CASSYLAGVDTQYF. The DNA of the CDR3 is TGTGCCAGCAGTTACCTAGCGGGAGTAGATACGCAGTATTTT.

V gene TRBV7-9 combines with J gene TRBJ1-4, with a possible D match to TRBD1 (6 bases). Trimming stripped 6 bases from V and 6 bases from J, with 8 bases between. There are 12 residues in the CDR3. In germline, CDR1 is SEHNR, CDR2 FQNEAQ (reference sequence). The DNA of the CDR3 is TGTGCCAGCAGGACAGGTTATGAAAAACTGTTTTTT. Its translation is CASRTGYEKLFF.

The V gene is TRBV11-3, the J gene TRBJ2-2, with TRBD2 matching over 7 bases. CDR3 size: 13 residues. V was pared by 5 bases and J by 5 bases, with 2 bases of the junction left unmatched. The V gene's germline CDR1 is SGHNT and CDR2 YENEEA. The CDR3 DNA reads as TGTGCCAGCAGCACCGGGGGGACCGGGGAGCTGTTTTTT. Its translation is CASSTGGTGELFF. Full variable domain (outside the CDR3, taken from reference TRBV11-3 and TRBJ2-2): EAGVVQSPRYKIIEKKQPVAFWCNPISGHNTLYWYLQNLGQGPELLIRYENEEAVDDSQLPKDRFSAERLKGVDSTLKIQPAELGDSAVYLCASSTGGTGELFFGEGSRLTVL.

The chain joins TRBV7-8 to TRBJ1-5; 7 bases match TRBD1. This CDR3 has 15 residues. Germline values: CDR1 SGHVS, CDR2 FQNEAQ. V was clipped by 0 bases and J by 6 bases; unmatched bases: 5. This CDR3 reads CASSLAGQGGQPQHF. The CDR3 DNA sequence: TGTGCCAGCAGCTTAGCCGGGCAGGGGGGTCAGCCCCAGCATTTT.

This chain connects TRBV2 to TRBJ1-2, with 10 nucleotides matching TRBD1. V shed 3 bases and J 8 bases; nucleotides not matched to a gene: 6. Germline-derived CDR1 and CDR2 are SNHLY and FYNNEI. This CDR3 comprises 14 residues. This CDR3 reads CASSEMTGGDGYTF. The CDR3 DNA sequence: TGTGCCAGCAGTGAGATGACAGGGGGCGACGGCTACACCTTC.

This clone was seen a single time. The V gene is TRBV29-1, the J gene TRBJ2-1, with D perhaps matching TRBD2 (5 bases). Germline-derived CDR1 and CDR2 are SQVTM and ANQGSEA. V gave up 6 bases and J gave up 3 bases, with 15 bases separating them. CDR3 length: 14 amino acids. The CDR3 bases are TGCAGCGTCGTCAGCGGCGCGCACTACAATGAGCAGTTCTTC. Its translation is CSVVSGAHYNEQFF.

In this sample, this clone turned up once. The J gene is TRBJ2-1, the V gene TRBV2; D ambiguous. Germline assignment: CDR1 SNHLY and CDR2 FYNNEI. V was pared by 6 bases and J by 4 bases, with 13 bases between. This CDR3 comprises 14 residues. The CDR3 loop is CASRPWTTYNEQFF. The CDR3 region has the DNA TGTGCCAGCAGGCCTTGGACCACATACAATGAGCAGTTCTTC. Supplemented by reference TRBV2 and TRBJ2-1, the full variable domain reads EPEVTQTPSHQVTQMGQEVILRCVPISNHLYFYWYRQILGQKVEFLVSFYNNEISEKSEIFDDQFSVERPDGSNFTLKIRSTKLEDSAMYFCASRPWTTYNEQFFGPGTRLTVL.